This T cell receptor beta chain was obtained from a study of blood T cell repertoires in COVID-19 (TCRdb year 2020). Looking at the study overall: Collaborator samples came from the United States, Italy and Spain and covered acute and convalescent phases of COVID-19. Where available, HLA class I and class II types were taken from metadata supplied by the sample provider and were not determined by assay-based typing. The repertoires were made available in a free public database intended to serve as a resource for research on the immune response to SARS-CoV-2. The prospective study material was composed of cDNA or gDNA derived from T cells, B-cell-depleted T cells, or PBMCs. Samples were obtained from the ongoing ImmuneRACE study (first 160 participants) and from approximately 1,200 subjects provided by 6 global collaborators. Deeply sampled blood TCRbeta repertoires from subjects exposed to, actively infected with, or recovered from COVID-19 were included in the dataset. The sample metadata nearly always contained a de-identified subject ID, COVID-19 status, age in years and sex. General findings and caveats noted by the study authors: The amount of clinical and demographic metadata varied by source and participant and was provided uncurated.

The immunoSEQ Assay, a bias-controlled multiplex PCR, was used to amplify TCRbeta CDR3 regions from genomic DNA. Per the source publication's procedure: Within the assay, amplification of reference gene primers was used to estimate how many nucleated cells each sample contained. To quantify the absolute abundance of each unique TCRbeta CDR3 rearrangement, sequence reads were collapsed and filtered. For each sample, productive Simpson clonality was calculated by taking the square root of Simpson's diversity index across productive rearrangements. TCRdb re-hosts the immuneACCESS table, in-frame sequences only. Its copies lack some clones; in the studies checked, an unresolved V gene accounts for under half of them, and the cause for the rest is not known. V, J and clone size were drawn from that table, and D and trimming were deduced from the DNA. Counted in this sample were about 190,000 clones; about three quarters of them appeared once. The ten largest account for approximately 3% of the sample.

The collaborating institutions used their own protocols to collect whole blood in K2EDTA tubes. Collaborator samples were shipped for TCRbeta analysis as frozen whole blood, isolated PBMCs, or DNA extracted from either sample type. A remark on this clone: The clone's antigen remains unknown. Base qualities are not at hand, and no much larger clone is one base apart.

The cysteine opens and the phenylalanine closes a CDR3 of 17 amino acids. The kept DNA is CDR3 alone, 51 bases in frame from the first base. V trim: 4 bases; J trim: 4 bases; unmatched bases: 11. The germline V gene (reference sequence) sets CDR1 to SGHNT and CDR2 to YYREEE. The chain is assembled from TRBV5-4 and TRBJ1-1; TRBD1 fits 12 bases in the junction. This receptor was taken from a woman older than 75 with active or convalescent COVID-19. The sequenced material came from peripheral blood. The DNA sequence is as follows: TGTGCCAGCAGCCTCCGGGACAGGGGGCGCGAAGGCACTGAAGCTTTCTTT. This encodes CASSLRDRGREGTEAFF.